This T cell receptor (beta chain) comes out of a study of radiation and T cells in renal cell carcinoma. Findings and caveats of the study: Pretreatment tumor biopsies were lacking, so baseline clonotypes are unknown. From baseline, blood top tumor clonotypes peaked at 2 weeks post-radiation.

With respect to this clone: Its antigen is still unknown.

Time point reported: baseline pretreatment blood. The treatment is: 15 Gy SBRT to primary tumor, nephrectomy 4 weeks later. Clear cell pathology was present in this patient's renal cell carcinoma. Here immunoSEQ multiplex PCR was the method, and the copy in TCRdb shows in-frame clones only, minus some. Here the sample spans under 25,000 clones, 80% being singletons. This receptor was identified in a man aged 60-69 years with renal cell carcinoma. Sequencing was performed on blood, taken from a patient whose treatment included radiotherapy and nephrectomy.

CDR3 bases: TGTGCCAGCTCACCAGGTGCAGGTAGCGAGCAGTACTTC. This sequence encodes CASSPGAGSEQYF. This chain links TRBV18 with TRBJ2-7; no definite D call. The germline CDR1 and CDR2 sequences are KGHSH and LQKENI. The ends were cut back, 2 bases at V and 6 bases at J, with 11 bases in the middle. The CDR3 extends over 13 amino acids.